This paragraph reports one TCR beta chain. V lost 2 bases and J lost 6; bases outside the gene matches: 5. CDR1 is MNHEY and CDR2 is SVGAGI in the germline V gene. This CDR3 contains 14 residues. The protocol was immunoSEQ multiplex PCR, while the TCRdb copy is restricted to in-frame clones and leaves out a portion. Seen here are 100,000 to 120,000 clones, about 80% observed once, and the top ten hold approximately 19%. The entry originates in a study of blood T cell repertoires in COVID-19. Study overall: Collection of acute and convalescent COVID-19 samples took place in the United States, Italy and Spain. PBMCs, B-cell-depleted T cells, or T cells provided the cDNA or gDNA that made up the material.

Sequences were obtained from peripheral blood. The rearrangement uses TRBV6-5 and TRBJ2-7, with 9 bases that match TRBD2. The clonotype comes from a woman between 65 and 79 years old with acute or convalescent COVID-19. CDR3 residues: CASSYRGGATEQYF. CDR3 nucleotide sequence: TGTGCCAGCAGTTACCGCGGGGGGGCGACCGAGCAGTACTTC.